This T cell receptor (beta chain) was obtained from a study of shared clonotypes between healthy human individuals. Study-wide background: For every donor, three CD4 naive, three CD4 memory, two CD8 naive and one CD8 memory plates were used.

Naive CD8 cells comprised CD45RO-negative, CCR7-positively selected cells, excluding terminally differentiated effector memory CD45RA+ cells. Within Nashville, Tennessee resided all donors, each a Caucasian adult. This CDR3 has 13 amino acids. Germline V gene sequence: CDR1 MNHNS, CDR2 SASEGT. After removal of 5 bases from V and 2 bases from J, the junction contained 2 bases not matched to a gene. The assay was immunoSEQ multiplex PCR, and TCRdb's table has in-frame clones only and misses some. The sample holds roughly 2 million clones, approximately 95% seen once. The sample was naive CD8+ T cells sorted from blood. This clonotype was sampled from a man between 18 and 35 years old in good health. V gene TRBV6-1 combines with J gene TRBJ2-7, with 8 bases that match TRBD1. The CDR3 spells CASSQGAAYEQYF. DNA of the CDR3: TGTGCCAGCAGTCAGGGGGCCGCCTACGAGCAGTACTTC.